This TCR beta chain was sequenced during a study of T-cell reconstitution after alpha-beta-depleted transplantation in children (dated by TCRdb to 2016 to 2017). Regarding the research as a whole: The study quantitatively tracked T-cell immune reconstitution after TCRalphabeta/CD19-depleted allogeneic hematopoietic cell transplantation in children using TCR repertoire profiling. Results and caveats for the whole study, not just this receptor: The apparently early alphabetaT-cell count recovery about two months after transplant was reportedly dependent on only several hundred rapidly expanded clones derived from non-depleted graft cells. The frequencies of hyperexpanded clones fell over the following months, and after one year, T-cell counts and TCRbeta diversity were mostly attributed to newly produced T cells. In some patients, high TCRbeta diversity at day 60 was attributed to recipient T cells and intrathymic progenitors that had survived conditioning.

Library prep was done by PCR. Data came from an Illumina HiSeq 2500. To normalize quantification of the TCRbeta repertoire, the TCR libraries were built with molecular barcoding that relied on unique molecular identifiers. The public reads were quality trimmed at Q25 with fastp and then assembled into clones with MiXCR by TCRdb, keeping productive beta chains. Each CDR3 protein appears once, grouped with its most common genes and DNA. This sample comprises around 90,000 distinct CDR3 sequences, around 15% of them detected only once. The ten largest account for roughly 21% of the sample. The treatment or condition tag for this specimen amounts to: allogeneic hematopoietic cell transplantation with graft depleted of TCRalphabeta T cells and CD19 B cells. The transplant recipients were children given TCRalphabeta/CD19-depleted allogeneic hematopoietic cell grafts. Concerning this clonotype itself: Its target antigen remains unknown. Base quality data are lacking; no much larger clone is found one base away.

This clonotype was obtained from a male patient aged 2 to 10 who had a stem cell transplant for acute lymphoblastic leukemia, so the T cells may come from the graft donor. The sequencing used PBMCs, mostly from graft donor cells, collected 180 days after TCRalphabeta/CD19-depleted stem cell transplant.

At the DNA level, the sequence is TGCGCCAGCAGCCAACCCGTGAGAGGGAACACAGATACGCAGTATTTT. It is translated as CASSQPVRGNTDTQYF. This chain is built from TRBV4-1 and TRBJ2-3; 5 matching bases give a weak D call of TRBD2. Including the terminal cysteine and phenylalanine, the CDR3 comprises 16 residues. Only CDR3 DNA remains: 48 bases, in frame from the first base. As encoded in the germline V gene, CDR1 is MGHRA while CDR2 is YSYEKL. The junction carries 14 bases between V and J, which are trimmed by 2 bases and 2 bases respectively.